Listed below are T cell receptor beta chains from one sample, sequenced in a study of blood T cell repertoires in COVID-19. Clones were read by immunoSEQ multiplex PCR, and TCRdb kept only the in-frame ones, dropping some. The sample shows 65,000 or so clones, around 65% of them seen only once. Sequencing was performed on PBMCs or T cells enriched from blood (not recorded which). These receptors came from a woman aged 55-69 years who had been exposed to COVID-19. CDR3s include the opening cysteine and the closing phenylalanine or tryptophan. Fields, in order: V gene, clone size, D gene, J gene, CDR3 protein, CDR3 DNA. The D gene is left open where the match is weak. Some rows mark clone size as missing; the rest say once, few, many or name a class of expanded clone.

TRBV27	.	.	TRBJ2-7	CASRDFEGDEQYF	TGTGCCAGCAGGGACTTCGAGGGCGACGAGCAGTACTTC
TRBV27	.	.	TRBJ2-2	CASSPGHSGGVGELFF	TGTGCCAGCAGCCCCGGGCATAGCGGAGGAGTAGGGGAGCTGTTTTTT
TRBV27	.	.	TRBJ1-5	CASSLTTGRNQPQHF	TGTGCCAGCAGTTTGACCACAGGGAGAAATCAGCCCCAGCATTTT
TRBV7-2	.	.	TRBJ2-5	CASSENQGGTQYF	TGTGCCAGCAGCGAGAACCAGGGTGGGACCCAGTACTTC
TRBV30	.	.	TRBJ2-7	CAWSTSTAQYF	TGTGCCTGGAGTACTAGCACGGCGCAGTACTTC
TRBV29-1	once	.	TRBJ1-6	CSATTGNSPLHF	TGCAGCGCTACAACAGGGAATTCACCCCTCCACTTT
TRBV28	once	TRBD1	TRBJ1-1	CASSLQDRGEKDTEAFF	TGTGCCAGCAGTTTACAGGACAGGGGGGAGAAAGACACTGAAGCTTTCTTT
TRBV11-2	.	TRBD2	TRBJ2-2	CASSFGGGEDTGELFF	TGTGCCAGCAGCTTTGGCGGGGGGGAGGACACCGGGGAGCTGTTTTTT
TRBV19	.	.	TRBJ1-4	CASSKLSIGEKLFF	TGTGCCAGTAGCAAACTTTCCATCGGGGAAAAACTGTTTTTT
TRBV9	.	.	TRBJ1-1	CASSVVELNTEAFF	TGTGCCAGCAGCGTAGTTGAGCTGAACACTGAAGCTTTCTTT
TRBV7-2	once	TRBD2	TRBJ2-1	CASSSGTSWIYNEQFF	TGTGCCAGCAGCTCCGGGACTAGCTGGATCTACAATGAGCAGTTCTTC
TRBV2	.	.	TRBJ1-4	CASSFAGRLATNEKLFF	TGTGCCAGCAGTTTCGCAGGTCGGCTCGCAACTAATGAAAAACTGTTTTTT
TRBV9	.	TRBD1	TRBJ1-6	CASSVAGDSGSPLHF	TGTGCCAGCAGCGTAGCGGGGGACAGCGGTTCACCCCTCCACTTT
TRBV29-1	.	.	TRBJ2-1	CSVDKSNEQFF	TGCAGCGTCGATAAGAGCAATGAGCAGTTCTTC
TRBV28	few	.	TRBJ1-2	CASSSWPQAYGYTF	TGTGCCAGCAGTTCCTGGCCACAGGCCTATGGCTACACCTTC
TRBV7-3	.	.	TRBJ1-2	CASSLNRENHGYTF	TGTGCCAGCAGCTTAAATAGAGAGAACCATGGCTACACCTTC
TRBV19	.	.	TRBJ2-6	CASKLRSGANVLTF	TGTGCCAGTAAGTTGCGCTCTGGGGCCAACGTCCTGACTTTC
TRBV5-1	.	.	TRBJ2-7	CASSLDRARSYEQYF	TGCGCCAGCAGCTTGGACAGAGCTCGGTCCTACGAGCAGTACTTC
TRBV19	once	TRBD1	TRBJ2-3	CASRTGGFRDTQYF	TGTGCCAGTCGGACAGGGGGCTTTCGGGATACGCAGTATTTT
TRBV18	.	.	TRBJ1-1	CASSYRDTEAFF	TGTGCCAGCTCATACCGAGACACTGAAGCTTTCTTT
TRBV2	.	.	TRBJ1-5	CASSEMRENGQHF	TGTGCCAGCAGTGAAATGAGGGAGAATGGCCAGCATTTT
TRBV7-9	.	.	TRBJ1-2	CASSSLADYYGYTF	TGTGCCAGCAGCTCCCTCGCAGACTACTATGGCTACACCTTC
TRBV24-1	.	TRBD1	TRBJ2-5	CATSDLGQAAQETQYF	TGTGCCACCAGTGATTTGGGACAGGCGGCCCAAGAGACCCAGTACTTC
TRBV3-1/TRBV3-2	.	.	TRBJ2-1	CASTRSTYNEQFF	TGTGCCAGCACCAGGTCCACCTACAATGAGCAGTTCTTC
TRBV11-2	.	.	TRBJ2-3	CASSLIRGGTDTQYF	TGTGCCAGCAGCTTAATCCGAGGCGGCACAGATACGCAGTATTTT
TRBV12-3/TRBV12-4	.	TRBD1	TRBJ2-1	CASSIQGMGFF	TGTGCCAGCAGCATACAGGGGATGGGGTTCTTC
TRBV24-1	.	TRBD1	TRBJ2-6	CAISGGTGANVLTF	TGTGCCATCTCAGGGGGCACCGGGGCCAACGTCCTGACTTTC
TRBV21-1	.	.	TRBJ2-1	CASSTLAESSYNEQFF	TGTGCCAGCAGCACCTTAGCGGAAAGCTCCTACAATGAGCAGTTCTTC
TRBV7-9	.	.	TRBJ2-3	CASRREVDTQYF	TGTGCCAGCAGGCGGGAAGTAGATACGCAGTATTTT
TRBV14	once	.	TRBJ2-5	CASSQEEIGTQYF	TGTGCCAGCAGCCAAGAAGAGATCGGGACCCAGTACTTC
TRBV5-6	many	TRBD1	TRBJ1-4	CASSSGTGGNNEKLFF	TGTGCCAGCAGTTCCGGAACAGGGGGGAATAATGAAAAACTGTTTTTT
TRBV19	few	.	TRBJ1-1	CASSSLLTGNTEAFF	TGTGCCAGTAGCTCACTCCTGACAGGGAACACTGAAGCTTTCTTT
TRBV11-3	.	TRBD2	TRBJ2-1	CASSLRAGGGNEQFF	TGTGCCAGCAGCTTAAGAGCGGGAGGAGGCAATGAGCAGTTCTTC
TRBV20-1	many	TRBD1	TRBJ1-2	CSASLRTGISNYGYTF	TGCAGTGCTAGTTTGCGGACAGGGATCTCTAACTATGGCTACACCTTC
TRBV5-1	.	.	TRBJ2-2	CASSLAVQAGELFF	TGCGCCAGCAGCTTGGCAGTGCAAGCCGGGGAGCTGTTTTTT
TRBV9	.	.	TRBJ2-2	CASSVDPQGTGELFF	TGTGCCAGCAGCGTAGATCCGCAGGGCACCGGGGAGCTGTTTTTT
TRBV30	few	.	TRBJ2-7	CAWAYPDRMTYEQYF	TGTGCCTGGGCCTACCCTGACAGGATGACCTACGAGCAGTACTTC
TRBV7-3	.	.	TRBJ2-1	CASSLRGGRSYNEQFF	TGTGCCAGCAGCTTAAGGGGCGGCCGCTCCTACAATGAGCAGTTCTTC
TRBV2	few	.	TRBJ1-2	CASSAENYGYTF	TGTGCCAGCAGTGCTGAGAACTATGGCTACACCTTC
TRBV19	.	.	TRBJ2-6	CASASSGANVLTF	TGTGCCAGTGCGTCGTCTGGGGCCAACGTCCTGACTTTC
TRBV10-3	.	.	TRBJ1-1	CAIKGVGAREAFF	TGTGCCATCAAGGGTGTGGGGGCGAGGGAAGCTTTCTTT